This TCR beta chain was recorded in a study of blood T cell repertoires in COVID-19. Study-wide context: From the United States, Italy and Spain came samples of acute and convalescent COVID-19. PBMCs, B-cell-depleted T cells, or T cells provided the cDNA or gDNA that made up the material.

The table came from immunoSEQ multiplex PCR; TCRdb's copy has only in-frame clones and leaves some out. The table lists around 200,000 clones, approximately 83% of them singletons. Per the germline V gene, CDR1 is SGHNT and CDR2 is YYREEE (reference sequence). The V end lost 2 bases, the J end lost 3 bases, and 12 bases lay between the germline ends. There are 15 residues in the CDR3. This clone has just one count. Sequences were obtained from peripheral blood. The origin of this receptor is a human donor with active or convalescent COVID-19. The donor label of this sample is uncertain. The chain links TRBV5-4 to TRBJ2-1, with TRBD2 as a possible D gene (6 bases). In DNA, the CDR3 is TGTGCCAGCAGCTTCCCCGGGAGTAGCTACAATGAGCAGTTCTTC. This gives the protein CASSFPGSSYNEQFF.